This TCR beta chain appears in the sequencing data of a study of cytomegalovirus exposure and HLA in healthy donors. Study context: Among the roughly 400 genotyped donors, 65% to 85% were placed in the Caucasian-associated ancestry cluster.

The PCR had 60 Vbeta and 13 Jbeta primers. Sequenced by immunoSEQ multiplex PCR; TCRdb stores in-frame clones only, minus some. In the table there are under 200,000 clones, 80% of which are singletons. CDR1 is GTSNPN and CDR2 is SVGIG in the germline V gene (reference sequence). V lost 6 bases to trimming and J lost 1 base, with 12 bases between them. The CDR3 extends over 13 amino acids. At sampling all donors were nominally healthy, likely with unrecorded immune exposures. V is TRBV30 and J is TRBJ1-1; D remains ambiguous. The sample comprised PBMCs. The receptor was isolated from a man aged 40-49 years in good health and CMV-seronegative. CDR3 DNA sequence: TGTGCCTGCCTACCCGCGGGGAACACTGAAGCTTTCTTT. It specifies CACLPAGNTEAFF.